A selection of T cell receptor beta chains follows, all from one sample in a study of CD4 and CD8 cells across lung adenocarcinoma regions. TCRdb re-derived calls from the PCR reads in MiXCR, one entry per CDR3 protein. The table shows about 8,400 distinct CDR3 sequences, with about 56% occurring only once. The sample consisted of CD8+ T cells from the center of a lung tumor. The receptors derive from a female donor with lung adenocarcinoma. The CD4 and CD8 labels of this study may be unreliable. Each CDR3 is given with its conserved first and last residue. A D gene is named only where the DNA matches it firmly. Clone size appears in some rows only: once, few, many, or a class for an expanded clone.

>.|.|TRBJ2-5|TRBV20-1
TGCAGTGCTCGACGACTAGGGAAAGAGACCCAGTACTTC
CSARRLGKETQYF
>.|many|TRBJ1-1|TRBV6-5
TGTGCCAGCAGTTACCGGCAGGGTTCCACTGAAGCTTTCTTT
CASSYRQGSTEAFF
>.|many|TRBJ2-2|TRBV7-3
TGTGCCAGCAGCGTCGAAAACACCGGGGAGCTGTTTTTT
CASSVENTGELFF
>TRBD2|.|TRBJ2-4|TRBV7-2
TGTGCGGGCCTAGCGGAGAACACCCAGTACTTC
CAGLAENTQYF
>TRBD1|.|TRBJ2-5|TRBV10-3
TGTGCCATCAGTGAGTCGACAGGGAACGAAGAGACCCAGTACTTC
CAISESTGNEETQYF
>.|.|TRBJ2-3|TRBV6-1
TGTGCCAGGGATGGCGGGGGCGGTGTGCCAGATACGCAGTACTTT
CARDGGGGVPDTQYF
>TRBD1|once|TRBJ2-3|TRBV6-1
TGTGCCAGCAAGCTAGGGGACAGAGTACCAGATACGCAGTACTTT
CASKLGDRVPDTQYF
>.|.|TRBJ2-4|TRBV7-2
TGCCGCGGCACGTGCGTAGGTAGCAAAAACACGCAGTACTTC
CRGTCVGSKNTQYF
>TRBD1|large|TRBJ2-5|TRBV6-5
TGTGCCAGCAGTTACTTCCGGGACAGCCAAGCGACCCAGTACTTC
CASSYFRDSQATQYF
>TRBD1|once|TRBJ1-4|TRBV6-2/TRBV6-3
TGTGCCAGCAGTTACTGGGACAGAGGGTCGGCTAATGAAAAACTGTTTTTT
CASSYWDRGSANEKLFF
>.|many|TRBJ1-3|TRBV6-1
TGTGCCAGCACTCGCCCCACGGCCTGGGGAGGAAACACCATATATTTT
CASTRPTAWGGNTIYF
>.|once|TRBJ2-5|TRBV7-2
TGTGCCAGCAGCCCAGGGGCCGGCACAGAGACCCAGTATTTC
CASSPGAGTETQYF
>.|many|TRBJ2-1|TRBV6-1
TGTGCCAGCAGTCGAATTCCGGGGGCTGTCGGCTCCTACAATGAGCAGTTCTTC
CASSRIPGAVGSYNEQFF
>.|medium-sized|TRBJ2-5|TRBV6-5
TGTGCCAGCAGTTACTCGATAGGTTCCTTAGAGACCCAGTACTTC
CASSYSIGSLETQYF
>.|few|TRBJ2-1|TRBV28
TGTGCCAGCAGTCCGCGGTTGCAGCAGTTCTTC
CASSPRLQQFF
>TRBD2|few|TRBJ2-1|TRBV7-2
TGTGCCAGCAACAAAGGACTAGCGGGAGAAAATGAGCAGTTCTTC
CASNKGLAGENEQFF